One sample yielded the 7 T cell receptor beta chains listed below, sequenced in a study of a mutant IDH1 vaccine in newly diagnosed glioma. Time point meaning: week 47, end of study. A 20-mer mutant IDH1 peptide at 300 ug was injected subcutaneously with topical imiquimod. What these receptors recognize is not known. Using immunoSEQ multiplex PCR, the repertoire was profiled, and TCRdb retains in-frame clones only, with some absent. This sample has tens of thousands of clones, with under 85% found just once. Source: PBMCs, taken from a glioma patient whose treatment included an IDH1 peptide vaccine. The receptors were sampled from a woman aged 50 to 60 with glioma.

The chain carries TRBV7-8 and TRBJ2-7; 9 positions match TRBD1. The CDR3 loop spans 13 amino acids. The V segment lost 4 bases and the J segment 2 bases; nucleotides outside the gene matches: 0. CDR1 SGHVS and CDR2 FQNEAQ come from the germline V gene. The CDR3, as DNA: TGTGCCAGCAGCTGGACAGGGGCCTACGAGCAGTACTTC. Its protein is CASSWTGAYEQYF.

This clone was detected a few times. The V gene is TRBV10-3, the J gene TRBJ1-1; D not resolved. V was cut by 9 bases and J by 0 bases, with 11 bases left in between. Germline V gene data show CDR1 as ENHRY and CDR2 as SYGVKD. The CDR3 consists of 13 residues. The CDR3 sequence is CAMRQTLNTEAFF. In DNA form, the CDR3 reads TGTGCCATGCGCCAGACACTGAACACTGAAGCTTTCTTT.

The gene calls are TRBV4-1 and TRBJ1-1; no clear D gene. The CDR3 runs 16 residues. CDR1 MGHRA and CDR2 YSYEKL come from the germline V gene. V was shortened by 0 bases and J by 0 bases, with 11 bases between the two germline ends. CDR3 in DNA: TGCGCCAGCAGCCAAGATCTGGGCTGGATGAACACTGAAGCTTTCTTT. This translates into CASSQDLGWMNTEAFF.

This clone was observed a single time. The chain combines TRBV10-2 with TRBJ2-2; maybe TRBD2 (5 bases). CDR1 is WSHSY, CDR2 SAAADI, per germline. This CDR3 has 16 residues. Trimming pared 8 bases from V and 1 base from J, leaving 17 bases between. DNA of the CDR3: TGCGCCAGCTCAGAATTCTGGGCGGGGAACACCGGGGAGCTGTTTTTT. Translating gives CASSEFWAGNTGELFF.

This chain connects TRBV5-6 to TRBJ1-2, with TRBD1 as a possible D gene (5 bases). Between the trimmed V and J ends, which lost 2 bases and 4 bases, there was a span of 15 bases. This CDR3 contains 15 residues. Germline V CDR1 and CDR2: SGHDT, YYEEEE. CDR3 DNA sequence: TGTGCCAGCAGCTTAGCGGCGGCAGGGCCCTATGGCTACACCTTC. Encoded protein: CASSLAAAGPYGYTF. Drawing the rest from reference TRBV5-6 and TRBJ1-2, the complete variable domain is DAGVTQSPTHLIKTRGQQVTLRCSPKSGHDTVSWYQQALGQGPQFIFQYYEEEERQRGNFPDRFSGHQFPNYSSELNVNALLLGDSALYLCASSLAAAGPYGYTFGSGTRLTVV.

The CDR3: CASSSHSGNTIYF. CDR3 sequence (DNA): TGCGCCAGCAGCTCGCACTCTGGAAACACCATATATTTT. The V call is TRBV5-1, the J call TRBJ1-3; D ambiguous. CDR1 and CDR2 (germline): SGHRS, YFSETQ. V dropped 3 bases and J dropped 0 bases, with 4 bases sitting between them. This CDR3 has 13 residues.

CDR3 in DNA: TGTGCCAGCAGCTTATTGGCGTCTCCCAATCAGCCCCAGCATTTT. Its protein product is CASSLLASPNQPQHF. V is TRBV7-8 and J is TRBJ1-5; D not certain. The V end lost 2 bases, the J end lost 3 bases, and 11 bases lay between the germline ends. The CDR3 consists of 15 residues. The germline V gene encodes CDR1 SGHVS and CDR2 FQNEAQ.